A selection of T cell receptor beta chains follows, all from one sample in a study of cytomegalovirus exposure and HLA in healthy donors. Clones were sequenced by immunoSEQ multiplex PCR, and TCRdb holds only the in-frame ones, with some missing. The data contain under 200,000 clones, 75% of them singletons. Sequenced: PBMCs. The receptors come from a male donor in good health and CMV-seronegative. Each CDR3 is given without its conserved first and last residue. Each record gives: J gene, clone size, D gene, V gene, CDR3 length, CDR3 protein. A D gene is named only where the DNA matches it firmly. The size of a clone is reported for some rows only, either as once, few or many, or as a class for expanded clones.

j_gene: TRBJ1-4
abundance: NA
d_gene: NA
v_gene: TRBV14
len: 13
CDR3aa: ASSQAAGSGEKLF

j_gene: TRBJ1-5
abundance: NA
d_gene: NA
v_gene: TRBV2
len: 11
CDR3aa: ASNGGSNQPQH

j_gene: TRBJ2-3
abundance: NA
d_gene: TRBD2
v_gene: TRBV13
len: 16
CDR3aa: ASSLSLLAGGPSDTQY

j_gene: TRBJ2-2
abundance: few
d_gene: NA
v_gene: TRBV5-1
len: 13
CDR3aa: ASRHRGSDTGELF

j_gene: TRBJ1-1
abundance: NA
d_gene: TRBD1
v_gene: TRBV11-1
len: 13
CDR3aa: ASSLGTGGNTEAF

j_gene: TRBJ1-5
abundance: NA
d_gene: NA
v_gene: TRBV11-2
len: 11
CDR3aa: ASSKTGGQPQH

j_gene: NA
abundance: once
d_gene: NA
v_gene: TRBV5-1
len: 13
CDR3aa: ASSLEGVSSYEQY

j_gene: TRBJ1-1
abundance: NA
d_gene: NA
v_gene: TRBV7-9
len: 11
CDR3aa: ASSLDLAVRAF

j_gene: TRBJ2-1
abundance: NA
d_gene: TRBD2
v_gene: TRBV7-3
len: 15
CDR3aa: ASSYLAGASSYNEQF

j_gene: TRBJ1-1
abundance: few
d_gene: TRBD1
v_gene: TRBV10-3
len: 15
CDR3aa: AINPGTGGLMNTEAF

j_gene: TRBJ2-7
abundance: NA
d_gene: NA
v_gene: TRBV7-9
len: 12
CDR3aa: ASSLIGTYGEQY

j_gene: TRBJ2-2
abundance: few
d_gene: TRBD2
v_gene: TRBV5-1
len: 14
CDR3aa: ASSLQSGRVTGELF

j_gene: TRBJ2-7
abundance: NA
d_gene: TRBD2
v_gene: TRBV4-3
len: 15
CDR3aa: ASSQKFEGLPSYEQY

j_gene: TRBJ1-3
abundance: NA
d_gene: TRBD1
v_gene: TRBV10-3
len: 14
CDR3aa: AISRQGSRSGNTIY

j_gene: TRBJ2-1
abundance: NA
d_gene: NA
v_gene: TRBV5-6
len: 12
CDR3aa: ASSLAVSYNEQF

j_gene: TRBJ2-2
abundance: NA
d_gene: NA
v_gene: TRBV11-2
len: 12
CDR3aa: ASSLGQNTGELF

j_gene: TRBJ2-5
abundance: once
d_gene: TRBD2
v_gene: TRBV5-1
len: 13
CDR3aa: ASSLEGRGGETQY

j_gene: TRBJ1-1
abundance: few
d_gene: TRBD1
v_gene: TRBV7-9
len: 14
CDR3aa: ASSPDRGRGSTEAF

j_gene: TRBJ1-5
abundance: once
d_gene: NA
v_gene: TRBV27
len: 12
CDR3aa: ASSFRGSNQPQH

j_gene: TRBJ1-1
abundance: NA
d_gene: NA
v_gene: TRBV28
len: 10
CDR3aa: ASSRMDSEAF

j_gene: TRBJ1-2
abundance: NA
d_gene: TRBD1
v_gene: TRBV7-9
len: 13
CDR3aa: ASSPGTVSTYGYT

j_gene: TRBJ2-2
abundance: NA
d_gene: TRBD1
v_gene: TRBV13
len: 14
CDR3aa: ASSSWTGGASGELF

j_gene: TRBJ2-2
abundance: NA
d_gene: NA
v_gene: TRBV25-1
len: 12
CDR3aa: ASSIQGRGGELF

j_gene: TRBJ2-1
abundance: NA
d_gene: NA
v_gene: TRBV28
len: 11
CDR3aa: ASSSSFRDEQF

j_gene: TRBJ2-2
abundance: NA
d_gene: TRBD2
v_gene: TRBV19
len: 16
CDR3aa: ASSTGLAGGREVGELF

j_gene: TRBJ2-4
abundance: NA
d_gene: NA
v_gene: TRBV21-1
len: 16
CDR3aa: ASSLKAYRGPLKNIQY

j_gene: TRBJ2-7
abundance: NA
d_gene: TRBD1
v_gene: TRBV5-5
len: 12
CDR3aa: ASNPDRGSYEQY

j_gene: TRBJ2-3
abundance: NA
d_gene: TRBD2
v_gene: TRBV30
len: 15
CDR3aa: AWSVSRTRAPTDTQY

j_gene: TRBJ2-7
abundance: NA
d_gene: NA
v_gene: TRBV30
len: 13
CDR3aa: AWSPMERESYEQY